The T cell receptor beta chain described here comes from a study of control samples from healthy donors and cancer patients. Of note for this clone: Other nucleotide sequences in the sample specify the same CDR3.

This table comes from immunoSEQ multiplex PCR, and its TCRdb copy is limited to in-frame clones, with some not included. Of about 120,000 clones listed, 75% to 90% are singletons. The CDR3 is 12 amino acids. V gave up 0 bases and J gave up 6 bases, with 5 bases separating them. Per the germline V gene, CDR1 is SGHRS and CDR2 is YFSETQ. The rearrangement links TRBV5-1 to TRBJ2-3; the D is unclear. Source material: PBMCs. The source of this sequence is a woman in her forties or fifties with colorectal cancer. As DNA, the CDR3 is TGCGCCAGCAGCTTGGATGCCGATACGCAGTATTTT. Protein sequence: CASSLDADTQYF.